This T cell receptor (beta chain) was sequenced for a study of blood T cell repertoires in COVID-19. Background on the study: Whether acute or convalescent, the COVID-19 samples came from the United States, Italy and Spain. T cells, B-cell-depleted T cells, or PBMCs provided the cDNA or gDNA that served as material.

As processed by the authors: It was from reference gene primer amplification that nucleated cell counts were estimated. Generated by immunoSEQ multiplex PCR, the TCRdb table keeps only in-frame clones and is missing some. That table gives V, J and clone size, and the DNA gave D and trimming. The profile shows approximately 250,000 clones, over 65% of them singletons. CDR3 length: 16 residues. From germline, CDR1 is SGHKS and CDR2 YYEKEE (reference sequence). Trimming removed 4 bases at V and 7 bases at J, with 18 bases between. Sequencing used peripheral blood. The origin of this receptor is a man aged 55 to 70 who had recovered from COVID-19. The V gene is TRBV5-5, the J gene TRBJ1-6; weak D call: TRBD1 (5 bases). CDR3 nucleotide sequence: TGTGCCAGCAGCGACAGCCTGGATCCGTCAAATTCACCCCTCCACTTT. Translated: CASSDSLDPSNSPLHF.